One sample yielded the 8 T cell receptor beta chains listed below, sequenced in a study of T cells in localized non-small cell lung cancer. Sequencing used immunoSEQ multiplex PCR; TCRdb keeps in-frame clones, though not all of them. The table lists about 1,700 clones, 25% to 35% of them singletons, with roughly 13% in the top ten. Specimen: normal lung tissue next to the tumor, collected before any cancer treatment. Source of these receptors: a male donor at least 60 years old with stage II squamous cell lung carcinoma.

A few counts support this clone. This rearrangement joins TRBV7-6 to TRBJ1-2; TRBD1 aligns across 7 bases. Germline CDR1 reads SGHVS; CDR2 reads FNYEAQ. The V gene end was trimmed by 5 bases and the J gene end by 0 bases; junction bases not matched to a gene: 3. This CDR3 is built from 14 residues. The CDR3 spells CASSTGTANYGYTF. The CDR3 nucleotides read TGTGCCAGCAGCACCGGGACAGCTAACTATGGCTACACCTTC.

The V call is TRBV29-1, the J call TRBJ1-1; possibly TRBD1 for D (5 bases). V lost 4 bases and J lost 2, with 8 bases in between. The CDR3 spans 12 residues. Germline assignment: CDR1 SQVTM and CDR2 ANQGSEA. The CDR3 nucleotides are TGCAGCGTTGTAAGGGGTAACACTGAAGCTTTCTTT. Protein product: CSVVRGNTEAFF.

This clone was found a few times. The CDR3 is CASSQVHLYGYTF. The CDR3 region has the DNA TGTGCCAGCAGCCAAGTACACCTCTATGGCTACACCTTC. This chain uses TRBV14 with TRBJ1-2; D not certain. The germline gives CDR1 SGHDN, CDR2 FVKESK. The CDR3 is 13 residues long. The V gene lost 1 base and the J gene lost 4 bases, with 7 bases spanning the gap. Full variable domain (missing parts from reference TRBV14 and TRBJ1-2): EAGVTQFPSHSVIEKGQTVTLRCDPISGHDNLYWYRRVMGKEIKFLLHFVKESKQDESGMPNNRFLAERTGGTYSTLKVQPAELEDSGVYFCASSQVHLYGYTFGSGTRLTVV.

This chain joins TRBV28 and TRBJ1-3; D gene uncertain. Germline V gene sequence: CDR1 MDHEN, CDR2 SYDVKM. V lost 3 bases, J lost 1 base, and 10 bases lay in between. There are 15 residues in the CDR3. DNA for the CDR3: TGTGCCAGCAGTTTGATTTCCGTATCTGGAAACACCATATATTTT. This gives the protein CASSLISVSGNTIYF.

The chain is built from TRBV14 and TRBJ2-7, with TRBD2 matching 8 bases. Germline CDR1 and CDR2: SGHDN and FVKESK. The CDR3 length is 15 residues. Trimming cost V 4 bases and J 2 bases; bases outside gene matches: 7. CDR3 nucleotides: TGTGCCAGCAGCCCGAGAGCGGGAGTGGCCTACGAGCAGTACTTC. As protein: CASSPRAGVAYEQYF.

This clone is large within its sample. This chain uses TRBV9 with TRBJ2-1, with 7 bases lining up with TRBD1. CDR1 is SGDLS and CDR2 is YYNGEE in the germline V gene. Trimming took 3 bases from V and 4 from J; bases not matched to a gene: 10. There are 16 residues in the CDR3. The CDR3 is CASSAARDRLYNEQFF. CDR3 DNA sequence: TGTGCCAGCAGCGCCGCCCGGGACAGACTTTACAATGAGCAGTTCTTC.

The CDR3 DNA sequence: TGTGCCAGCAGTATCGGGACAGGGGAGAACGGGGAGCTGTTTTTT. Translating it yields CASSIGTGENGELFF. This rearrangement joins TRBV6-8 to TRBJ2-2; 10 bases match TRBD1. Per the germline V gene, CDR1 is MNHGY and CDR2 is SAAAGT. V lost 5 bases and J lost 7; bases outside the gene matches: 7. This CDR3 has 15 residues.

The chain carries TRBV30 and TRBJ2-3; D might be TRBD1 (5 bases). V lost 3 bases and J 3 bases, leaving 16 bases between the germline ends. This CDR3 is 15 amino acids long. From germline, CDR1 is GTSNPN and CDR2 SVGIG (reference sequence). CDR3 DNA: TGTGCCTGGAGCCTAGACAGATTCAAAACAGATACGCAGTATTTT. It translates to CAWSLDRFKTDTQYF.